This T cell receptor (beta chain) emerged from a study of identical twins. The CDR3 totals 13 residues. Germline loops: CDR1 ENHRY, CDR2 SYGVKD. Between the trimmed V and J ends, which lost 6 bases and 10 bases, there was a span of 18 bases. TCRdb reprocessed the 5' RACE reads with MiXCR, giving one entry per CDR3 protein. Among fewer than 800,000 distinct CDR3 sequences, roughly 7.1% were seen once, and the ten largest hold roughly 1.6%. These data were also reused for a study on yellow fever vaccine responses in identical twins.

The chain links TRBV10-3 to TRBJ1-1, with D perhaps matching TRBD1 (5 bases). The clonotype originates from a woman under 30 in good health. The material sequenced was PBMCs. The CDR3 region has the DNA TGTGCCATCAGAGAGGGGCTCCTCGGTAGAGCTTTCTTT. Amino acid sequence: CAIREGLLGRAFF.